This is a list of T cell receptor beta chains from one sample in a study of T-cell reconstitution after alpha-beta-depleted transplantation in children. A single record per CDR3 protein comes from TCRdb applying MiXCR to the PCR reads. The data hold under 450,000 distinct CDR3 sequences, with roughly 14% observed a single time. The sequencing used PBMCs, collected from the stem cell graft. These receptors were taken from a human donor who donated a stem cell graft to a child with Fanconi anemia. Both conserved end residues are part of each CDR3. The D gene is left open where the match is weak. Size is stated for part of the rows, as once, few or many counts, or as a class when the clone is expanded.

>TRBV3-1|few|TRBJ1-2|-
TGTGCCAGCAGAGGACAGAGCTATGGCTACACCTTC
CASRGQSYGYTF
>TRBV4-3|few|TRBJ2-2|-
TGCGCCAGCAGCCAAGAAGAGCCCGGGACGGAAAACACCGGGGAGCTGTTTTTT
CASSQEEPGTENTGELFF
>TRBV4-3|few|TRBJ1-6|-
TGCGCCAGCAGCCACAGACGGGATTATAATTCACCCCTCCACTTT
CASSHRRDYNSPLHF
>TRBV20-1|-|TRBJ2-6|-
TGCAGTGCTAAATTTGGGGCCAACGTCCTGACTTTC
CSAKFGANVLTF
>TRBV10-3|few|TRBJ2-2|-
TGTGCCATCAGTGCGTCGACTGAAGGGGAGCTGTTTTTT
CAISASTEGELFF
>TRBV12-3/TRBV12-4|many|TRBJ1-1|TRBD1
TGTGCCAGCAGGTTGACAGGGGGCTCGTCTTTCTTT
CASRLTGGSSFF
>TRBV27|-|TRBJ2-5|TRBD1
TGTGCCAGCAGTTCCGTCGGGACAGGGCTGGAGACCCAGTACTTC
CASSSVGTGLETQYF
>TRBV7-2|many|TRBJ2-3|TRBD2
TGTGCCAGCAGCCTCGCGGGGGGGCCAGTGGGAGATACGCAGTATTTT
CASSLAGGPVGDTQYF
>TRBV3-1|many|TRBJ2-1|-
TGTGCCAGCAGCCAAGTTACGCAGTTGCGTGAGCAGTTCTTC
CASSQVTQLREQFF
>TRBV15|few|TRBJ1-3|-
TGTGCCACCAGCACGTTACAGGGTAGCTCTGGAAACACCATATATTTT
CATSTLQGSSGNTIYF
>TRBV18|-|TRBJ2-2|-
TGTGCCAGCTCACAAAAGGACGGCGCGAACACCGGGGAGCTGTTTTTT
CASSQKDGANTGELFF
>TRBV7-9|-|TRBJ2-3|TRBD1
TGTGCCAGCAGCCACGGACAGGGACTGGATACGCAGTATTTT
CASSHGQGLDTQYF
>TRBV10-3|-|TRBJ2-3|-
TGTGCCATCAGTGACTCCGTCGATACGCAGTATTTT
CAISDSVDTQYF
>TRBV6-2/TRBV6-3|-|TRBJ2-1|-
TGTGCCAGCAGGGGACCGGTCGATGAGCAGTTCTTC
CASRGPVDEQFF
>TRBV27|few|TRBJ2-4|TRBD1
TGTGCCAGCAGGGGGACCCTAGGGGGCGCATACATTCAGTACTTC
CASRGTLGGAYIQYF
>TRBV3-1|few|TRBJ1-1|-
TGTGCCAGCAGCCAGGGCGGCCCGGCCACTGAAGCTTTCTTT
CASSQGGPATEAFF
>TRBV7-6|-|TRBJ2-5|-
TGTGCCAGCAGCCCTCAGCCGGGGCAAGAGACCCAGTACTTC
CASSPQPGQETQYF
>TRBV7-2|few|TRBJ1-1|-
TGTGCCAGCAGCCAAGAGGGGGGGGAAGCTTTCTTT
CASSQEGGEAFF
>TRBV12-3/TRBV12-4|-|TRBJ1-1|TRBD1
TGTGCCAGCAGTTTAACAGGGGTGGCTGAAGCTTTCTTT
CASSLTGVAEAFF
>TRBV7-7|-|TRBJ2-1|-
TGTGCTAGCAGCATGGACAGATTCGATGAGCAGTTCTTC
CASSMDRFDEQFF
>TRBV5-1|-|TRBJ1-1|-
TGCGCCAGCAGCTTGGAGGGGGTAACGGGCACTGAAGCTTTCTTT
CASSLEGVTGTEAFF
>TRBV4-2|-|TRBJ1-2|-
TGTGCCAGCAGCCAAGTGCGGGGTGAGGATGGCTACACCTTC
CASSQVRGEDGYTF
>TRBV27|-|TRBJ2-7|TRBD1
TGTGCCAGCAGTGGGGCCGGGACAGCCTACGAGCAGTACTTC
CASSGAGTAYEQYF
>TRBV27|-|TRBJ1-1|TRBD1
TGTGCCAGCTCGATAGGGACAGGGTATCCTGAAGCTTTCTTT
CASSIGTGYPEAFF
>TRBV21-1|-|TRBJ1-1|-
TGTGCCAGCAGCAAAGTCAGCCACGAGGGTCCTGAAGCTTTCTTT
CASSKVSHEGPEAFF
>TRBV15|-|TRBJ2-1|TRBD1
TGTGCCACCAGCGAAAATCGACAGGGTAGGAATGAGCAGTTCTTC
CATSENRQGRNEQFF
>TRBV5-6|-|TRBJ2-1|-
TGTGCCAGCGGCTTTCGGGGAGACAATGAGCAGTTCTTC
CASGFRGDNEQFF
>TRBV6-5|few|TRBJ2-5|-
TGTGCCAGCAGTTACATACGAGACACCCGGGGAGAGACCCAGTACTTC
CASSYIRDTRGETQYF
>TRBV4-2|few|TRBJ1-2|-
TGTGCCAGCAGCCAAGGCCGGACTAACTATGGCTACACCTTC
CASSQGRTNYGYTF
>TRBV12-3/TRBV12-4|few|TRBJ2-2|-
TGTGCCAGCCTCCGGGGTGGGACAAAAATTACCGGGGAGCTGTTTTTT
CASLRGGTKITGELFF
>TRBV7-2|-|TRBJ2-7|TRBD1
TGTGCCAGCAGCCTTACAGGGGGAAGCGAGCAGTACTTC
CASSLTGGSEQYF
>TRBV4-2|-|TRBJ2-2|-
TGTGCCAGCAGCCCAGCCGGGACTTCGGGCACCGGGGAGCTGTTTTTT
CASSPAGTSGTGELFF
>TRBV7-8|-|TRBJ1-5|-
TGTGCCAGTATGCTTAACACAGATCAGCCCCAGCATTTT
CASMLNTDQPQHF
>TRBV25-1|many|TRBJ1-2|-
TGTGCCAGCAGTGAGGGGGGGTTTCGGAGCTATGGCTACACCTTC
CASSEGGFRSYGYTF
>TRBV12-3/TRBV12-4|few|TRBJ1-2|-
TGTGCCAGCAGTTTCAGTAGGGGATCTAACTATGGCTACACCTTC
CASSFSRGSNYGYTF
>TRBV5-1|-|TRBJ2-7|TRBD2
TGCGCCAGCAGCTTGCCCGGGACTAGCGGGGGGGCCATAGACTTC
CASSLPGTSGGAIDF
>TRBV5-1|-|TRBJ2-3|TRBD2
TGCGCCAGCAGCTTGGGCGGACTAGTCGCAGATACGCAGTATTTT
CASSLGGLVADTQYF
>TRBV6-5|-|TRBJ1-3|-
TGTGCCAGCAGTTACGGGGAACCCTCCTTAGGAAACACCATATATTTT
CASSYGEPSLGNTIYF
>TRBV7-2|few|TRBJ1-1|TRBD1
TGTGCCAGCAGCTTATGGGACAGGGGAAGGAACACTGAAGCTTTCTTT
CASSLWDRGRNTEAFF
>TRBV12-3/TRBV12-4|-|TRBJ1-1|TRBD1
TGTGCCAGCAGCATAGGGGGCGGCAACACTGAAGCTTTCTTT
CASSIGGGNTEAFF
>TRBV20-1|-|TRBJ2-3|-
TGCAGTGCTAGAGTGAGGGAGGGGGGCACAGATACGCAGTATTTT
CSARVREGGTDTQYF
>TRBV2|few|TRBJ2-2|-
TGTGCCAGCAGTGAAGCTCCGACCGGGGAGCTGTTTTTT
CASSEAPTGELFF
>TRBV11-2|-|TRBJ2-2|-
TGTGCCAGCAGCTTGACAGGCCAATTGGGGACCGGGGAGCTGTTTTTT
CASSLTGQLGTGELFF
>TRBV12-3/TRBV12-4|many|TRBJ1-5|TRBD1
TGTGCCAGCAGTTTGGGGGACAGAGATCAGCCCCAGCATTTT
CASSLGDRDQPQHF
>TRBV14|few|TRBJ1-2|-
TGTGCCAGCAGCCAAGCGAGATATGGCTACACCTTC
CASSQARYGYTF